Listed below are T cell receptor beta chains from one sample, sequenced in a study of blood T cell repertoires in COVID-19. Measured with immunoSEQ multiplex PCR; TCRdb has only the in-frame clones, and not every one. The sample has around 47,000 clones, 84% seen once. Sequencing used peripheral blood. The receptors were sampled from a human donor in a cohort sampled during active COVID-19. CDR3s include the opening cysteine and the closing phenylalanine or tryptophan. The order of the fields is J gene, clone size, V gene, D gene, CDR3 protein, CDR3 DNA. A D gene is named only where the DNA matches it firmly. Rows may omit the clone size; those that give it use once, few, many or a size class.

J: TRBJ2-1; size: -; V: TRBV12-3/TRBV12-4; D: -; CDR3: CASAGNEQFF; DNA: TGTGCCAGCGCGGGCAATGAGCAGTTCTTC
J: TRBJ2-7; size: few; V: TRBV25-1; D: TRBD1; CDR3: CASSDGTGNSYEQYF; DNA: TGTGCCAGCAGTGATGGGACAGGTAACTCCTACGAGCAGTACTTC
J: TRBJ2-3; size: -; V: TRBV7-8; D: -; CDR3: CASSLARFRPDTQYF; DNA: TGTGCCAGCAGCTTAGCTCGGTTCAGGCCAGATACGCAGTATTTT
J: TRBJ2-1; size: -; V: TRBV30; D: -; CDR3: CAWSSHREIQDNEQFF; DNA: TGTGCCTGGAGTTCTCACAGGGAAATACAGGACAATGAGCAGTTCTTC
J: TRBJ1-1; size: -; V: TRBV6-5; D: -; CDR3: CASSSPGGNAEAFF; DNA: TGTGCCAGCAGTTCCCCCGGGGGGAACGCTGAAGCTTTCTTT
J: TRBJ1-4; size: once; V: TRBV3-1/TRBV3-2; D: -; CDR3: CASSDRRTGTYEKLFF; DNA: TGTGCCAGCAGCGACAGAAGGACGGGTACTTATGAAAAACTGTTTTTT
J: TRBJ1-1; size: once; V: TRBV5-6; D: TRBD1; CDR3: CASSTPGQGDTEAFF; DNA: TGTGCCAGCAGTACACCGGGACAGGGTGACACTGAAGCTTTCTTT
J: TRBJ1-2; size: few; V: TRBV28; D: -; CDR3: CASRDTVYGYTF; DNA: TGTGCCAGCCGGGACACAGTCTATGGCTACACCTTC
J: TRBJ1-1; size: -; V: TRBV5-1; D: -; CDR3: CASSWGSYTNTEAFF; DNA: TGCGCCAGCAGCTGGGGCAGTTATACGAACACTGAAGCTTTCTTT
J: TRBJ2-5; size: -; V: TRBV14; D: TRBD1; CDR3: CASSQMGQGRETQYF; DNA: TGTGCCAGCAGCCAAATGGGACAGGGGAGAGAGACCCAGTACTTC
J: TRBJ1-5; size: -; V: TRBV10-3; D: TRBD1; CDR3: CAISSGQGSQPQHF; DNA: TGTGCCATCAGTTCCGGACAGGGTAGTCAGCCCCAGCATTTT
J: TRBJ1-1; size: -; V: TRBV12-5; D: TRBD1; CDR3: CASGRQGGDTEAFF; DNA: TGTGCTAGTGGTCGACAGGGGGGGGACACTGAAGCTTTCTTT
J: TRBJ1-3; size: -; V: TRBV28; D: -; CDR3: CASSPGPRTGNTIYF; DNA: TGTGCCAGCAGCCCAGGGCCCCGAACAGGAAACACCATATATTTT
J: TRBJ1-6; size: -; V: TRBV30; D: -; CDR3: CAWSVRTGTYNSPLHF; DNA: TGTGCCTGGAGTGTCCGTACCGGGACTTACAATTCACCCCTCCACTTT
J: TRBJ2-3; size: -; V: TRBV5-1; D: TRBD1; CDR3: CASRRQGRGTDTQYF; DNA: TGCGCCAGCAGGAGACAGGGTCGCGGCACAGATACGCAGTATTTT
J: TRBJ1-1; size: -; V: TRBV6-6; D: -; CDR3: CASSYSMLREEAFF; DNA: TGTGCCAGCAGTTACTCGATGCTGAGGGAGGAAGCTTTCTTT
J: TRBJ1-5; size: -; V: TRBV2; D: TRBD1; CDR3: CASSERAGGGNQPQHF; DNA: TGTGCCAGCAGTGAAAGGGCAGGGGGTGGGAATCAGCCCCAGCATTTT
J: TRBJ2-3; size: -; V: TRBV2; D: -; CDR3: CASSGQPLPTDTQYF; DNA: TGTGCCAGCAGTGGACAGCCACTTCCCACAGATACGCAGTATTTT
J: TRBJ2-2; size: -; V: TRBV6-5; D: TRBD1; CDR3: CASNTDRGHTGELFF; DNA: TGTGCCAGCAACACCGACAGGGGGCACACCGGGGAGCTGTTTTTT
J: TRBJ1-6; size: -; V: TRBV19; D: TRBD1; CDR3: CASQRRTGAYNSPLHF; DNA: TGTGCCAGCCAAAGGAGGACAGGGGCTTATAATTCACCCCTCCACTTT